This TCR beta chain was identified in a study of T cell responses to AZD1222 COVID-19 vaccine. This CDR3 region has 14 residues. Germline CDR1 is LGHDT and CDR2 is YNNKEL (reference sequence). The V end lost 0 bases, the J end lost 7 bases, and 7 bases lay between the germline ends. Here immunoSEQ multiplex PCR was the method, and the copy in TCRdb shows in-frame clones only, minus some. The top ten clones hold 4% of a sample with around 150,000 clones, roughly 90% of them seen once. The starting material was peripheral blood, obtained 28 days after the second AZD1222 dose. This clonotype originated in an adult who received the AZD1222 COVID-19 vaccine. The J gene is TRBJ1-6, the V gene TRBV3-1 (or the pseudogene TRBV3-2), with D uncertain. CDR3 region: CASSQDHGNSPLHF. DNA of the CDR3: TGTGCCAGCAGCCAAGATCACGGGAATTCACCCCTCCACTTT.